The source of this T cell receptor (beta chain) is a study of PD-L1 blockade in urothelial cancer. Study-wide background: From 0 to 3 prior chemotherapy regimens had been given to the patients. Timepoints chosen for blood analysis were 3 weeks (second dose) and 6 weeks after treatment start.

Generated by immunoSEQ multiplex PCR, the TCRdb table keeps only in-frame clones and is missing some. The data contain about 45,000 clones, about 91% of them seen just once; the ten biggest clones take up 3.5% to 5%. The number of samples from each patient was between 1 and 8, taken pretreatment and on-treatment. V dropped 2 bases and J dropped 6; count of bases not matched to a gene: 7. Germline assignment: CDR1 SGHRS and CDR2 YFSETQ. The CDR3 length is 15 residues. This sequence was found in an elderly man with urothelial cancer. Sequences were derived from PBMCs, sampled around atezolizumab (anti-PD-L1) treatment. The chain employs TRBV5-1 and TRBJ2-7; TRBD2 matches 11 bases. The CDR3 reads CASSLLAGASREQYF. The CDR3, as DNA: TGCGCCAGCAGCTTACTAGCGGGAGCGTCTCGCGAGCAGTACTTC. Full variable domain (missing parts from reference TRBV5-1 and TRBJ2-7): KAGVTQTPRYLIKTRGQQVTLSCSPISGHRSVSWYQQTPGQGLQFLFEYFSETQRNKGNFPGRFSGRQFSNSRSEMNVSTLELGDSALYLCASSLLAGASREQYFGPGTRLTVT.